This T cell receptor (beta chain) was captured in a study of cytomegalovirus exposure and HLA in healthy donors. The PCR was carried out with 60 Vbeta primers and 13 Jbeta primers. Assay: immunoSEQ multiplex PCR; the TCRdb copy retains only in-frame clones and omits some. The sample contains about 43,000 clones, approximately 47% of which appear only once. V lost 0 bases, J lost 7 bases, and 4 bases lay in between. The CDR3 length is 13 residues. Germline assignment: CDR1 LNHDA and CDR2 SQIVND (reference sequence). This clone was counted a few times. V is TRBV19 and J is TRBJ1-6; D gene ambiguous. The sequencing input was PBMCs. The receptor was isolated from a man aged 60 to 69 in good health and CMV-seronegative. The CDR3 loop is CASSIDLNSPLHF. In DNA form, the CDR3 reads TGTGCCAGTAGTATAGACCTCAATTCACCCCTCCACTTT.